These 9 T cell receptor beta chains were all obtained from the same sample, sequenced in a study of T cells of healthy individuals. MiXCR, run by TCRdb on the 5' RACE reads, gives a single entry per CDR3 protein. The sample contains roughly 87,000 distinct CDR3 sequences, roughly 18% of which appear only once. Source of these receptors: a human donor in good health.

This clonotype was picked up a small number of times. The J gene is TRBJ2-1, the V gene TRBV4-1; 11 nucleotides line up with TRBD1. V dropped 4 bases and J dropped 8; count of bases not matched to a gene: 10. This CDR3 comprises 16 residues. Germline CDR1 is MGHRA and CDR2 is YSYEKL. This CDR3 reads CASSLGQGAMRDEQFF. Written as DNA, the CDR3 is TGCGCCAGCAGCCTTGGACAGGGGGCGATGCGAGATGAGCAGTTCTTC.

This clonotype was counted many times. For the CDR3, the DNA is TGTGCCAGCAGTCCCCAGATGGGGTTCCACGAGCAGTACTTC. Protein product: CASSPQMGFHEQYF. The chain links TRBV27 to TRBJ2-7, with unresolved D. V shed 5 bases and J shed 5 bases, with 16 bases lying between them. The germline CDR1 and CDR2 sequences are MNHEY and SMNVEV (reference sequence). The CDR3 runs 14 residues.

This clonotype appeared many times. V gene TRBV4-3 combines with J gene TRBJ2-2; 10 bases match TRBD2. This CDR3 is built from 18 residues. CDR1 and CDR2 from the germline V gene are LGHNA and YSLEER. V lost 0 bases and J lost 0; bases outside the gene matches: 4. CDR3 DNA: TGCGCCAGCAGCCAAGAAGTAGCGGGAGGCGCGAACACCGGGGAGCTGTTTTTT. This translates into CASSQEVAGGANTGELFF.

This clonotype was recorded many times. This chain connects TRBV2 to TRBJ2-5; D remains ambiguous. The germline V gene has CDR1 SNHLY and CDR2 FYNNEI. Trimming stripped 2 bases from V and 2 bases from J, with 9 bases between. This CDR3 spans 14 amino acids. The CDR3 DNA reads TGTGCCAGCAGTGAATTCGGGTTACAAGAGACCCAGTACTTC. This translates into CASSEFGLQETQYF.

This clonotype was seen a single time. The rearrangement joins TRBV28 to TRBJ1-2; 10 positions agree with TRBD1. The CDR3 covers 14 residues. V gave up 5 bases and J gave up 9 bases; unmatched junction bases: 9. Per germline, CDR1 MDHEN and CDR2 SYDVKM. In DNA form, the CDR3 reads TGTGCCAGCAGTCACGGACAGGGGGTTTACAGCTACACCTTC. As protein: CASSHGQGVYSYTF.

This clonotype showed up just once. The rearrangement uses TRBV20-1 and TRBJ2-3; the match to TRBD2 covers 7 bases. The CDR3 is 15 amino acids. CDR1 DFQATT and CDR2 SNEGSKA come from the germline V gene (reference sequence). V was clipped by 2 bases and J by 2 bases; unmatched bases: 7. CDR3 loop: CSARSPSGYTDTQYF. The CDR3 coding sequence is TGCAGTGCTAGATCGCCTAGCGGATACACAGATACGCAGTATTTT.

The rearrangement uses TRBV28 and TRBJ2-1; no definite D call. V lost 3 bases, J lost 10 bases, and 13 bases lay in between. The CDR3 loop spans 13 amino acids. Germline V CDR1 and CDR2: MDHEN, SYDVKM. CDR3 protein: CASSFRRAWEQFF. Here the CDR3 DNA reads TGTGCCAGCAGTTTCAGACGGGCTTGGGAGCAGTTCTTC.

There are a few counts of this clonotype. This chain connects TRBV27 to TRBJ2-7; TRBD1 is a possible D gene (6 bases). In germline, CDR1 is MNHEY, CDR2 SMNVEV (reference sequence). V dropped 5 bases and J dropped 2 bases, with 19 bases sitting between them. The CDR3 contains 16 residues. The CDR3 DNA reads as TGTGCCAGCAGTCCTTCAACCGGGACACGCGCCTACGAGCAGTACTTC. Translating gives CASSPSTGTRAYEQYF.

The chain joins TRBV11-1 to TRBJ2-7, with D perhaps TRBD1 (6 bases). Germline loops: CDR1 SGHAT, CDR2 FQDESV (reference sequence). This CDR3 contains 13 residues. Trimming shortened V by 2 bases and J by 6 bases, and 11 bases separated the two germline ends. The CDR3 region is CASSLYRAGEQYF. CDR3 nucleotide sequence: TGTGCCAGCAGCTTATACAGGGCCGGCGAGCAGTACTTC.